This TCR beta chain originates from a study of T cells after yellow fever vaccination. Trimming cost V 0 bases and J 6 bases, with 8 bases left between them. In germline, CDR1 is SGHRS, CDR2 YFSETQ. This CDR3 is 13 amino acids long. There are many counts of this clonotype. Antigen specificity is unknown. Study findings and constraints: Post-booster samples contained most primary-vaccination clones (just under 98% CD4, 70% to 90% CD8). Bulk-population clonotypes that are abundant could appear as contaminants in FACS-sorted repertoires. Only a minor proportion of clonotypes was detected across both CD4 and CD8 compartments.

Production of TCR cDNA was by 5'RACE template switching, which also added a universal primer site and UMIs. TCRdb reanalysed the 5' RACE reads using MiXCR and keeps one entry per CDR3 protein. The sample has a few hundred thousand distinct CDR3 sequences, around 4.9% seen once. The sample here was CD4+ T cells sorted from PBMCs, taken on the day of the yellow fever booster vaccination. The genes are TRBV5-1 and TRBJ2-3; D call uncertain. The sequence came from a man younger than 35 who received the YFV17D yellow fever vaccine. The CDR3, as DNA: TGCGCCAGCAGCTTGGGTCCCGGGGATACGCAGTATTTT. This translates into CASSLGPGDTQYF.